The 16 T cell receptor beta chains below come from one sample, sequenced in a study of identical twins (dated by TCRdb to between 2015 and 2016). The protocol used for the library was 5' RACE. Sequenced using an Illumina HiSeq 2000. TCRdb reran the public reads through fastp at Q25 and MiXCR, keeping productive beta chains. Rows are combined by CDR3 protein, so each entry shows the most common genes and DNA. Across this sample there are around 490,000 distinct CDR3 sequences, with approximately 14% seen only once. The ten largest clones take up roughly 0.43% of the sample. The data were also submitted as part of a second study, on yellow fever vaccine responses in identical twins.

Sequenced sample: CD4+ T cells sorted from blood. The receptors come from a woman under 30 in good health.

This chain uses TRBV24-1 with TRBJ2-3, with D unresolved. Per the germline V gene, CDR1 is KGHDR and CDR2 is SFDVKD. The CDR3 loop spans 16 amino acids. Trimming cost V 4 bases and J 2 bases, with 15 bases left between them. The CDR3 region is CATSDDGPVNTDTQYF. The CDR3 DNA reads TGTGCCACCAGTGACGATGGACCAGTTAACACAGATACGCAGTATTTT.

The rearrangement joins TRBV29-1 to TRBJ2-7; 10 bases align to TRBD1. Trimming removed 0 bases from V and 0 bases from J; junction bases left unmatched: 11. CDR1 and CDR2 (germline): SQVTM, ANQGSEA. This CDR3 is 18 amino acids long. Here the CDR3 DNA reads TGCAGCGTTGAAGATAAAACTGACAGGGGGCAACACTCCTACGAGCAGTACGTC. It codes for CSVEDKTDRGQHSYEQYV.

This clonotype was counted only a few times. In nucleotides, the CDR3 is TGTGCCAGCAGTACAATGACAGGTTATAATTCACCCCTCCACTTT. It encodes CASSTMTGYNSPLHF. The rearrangement uses TRBV28 and TRBJ1-6; D is possibly TRBD1 (6 bases). CDR1 is MDHEN, CDR2 SYDVKM, per germline. The CDR3 is 15 residues long. Trimming left V 5 bases short and J 4 bases short, with 12 bases between.

V and J are TRBV9 and TRBJ2-2; D perhaps matches TRBD1 (6 bases). V lost 3 bases and J lost 1, with 10 bases in between. In germline, CDR1 is SGDLS, CDR2 YYNGEE. The CDR3 loop spans 15 amino acids. CDR3 amino acids: CASSGPGQNTGELFF. The CDR3 DNA reads as TGTGCCAGCAGCGGCCCGGGACAGAACACCGGGGAGCTGTTTTTT.

The rearrangement links TRBV5-5 to TRBJ2-1; 8 bases align to TRBD2. Germline V gene data show CDR1 as SGHKS and CDR2 as YYEKEE (reference sequence). V lost 4 bases to trimming and J lost 9 bases; unmatched junction nucleotides: 15. The CDR3 loop spans 16 amino acids. CDR3 in DNA: TGTGCCAGCAGCCCGACCCCGACTTCGAGCGGGAGTGAGCAGTTCTTC. Protein sequence: CASSPTPTSSGSEQFF. Filled out from reference TRBV5-5 and TRBJ2-1, the complete variable domain reads DAGVTQSPTHLIKTRGQQVTLRCSPISGHKSVSWYQQVLGQGPQFIFQYYEKEERGRGNFPDRFSARQFPNYSSELNVNALLLGDSALYLCASSPTPTSSGSEQFFGPGTRLTVL.

The genes are TRBV7-2 and TRBJ2-1; 9 bases line up with TRBD1. The junction had 4 bases not matched to a gene; V was cut back by 4 bases and J by 3 bases. Germline V lookup: CDR1 SGHTA, CDR2 FQGNSA. The CDR3 extends over 15 amino acids. The CDR3 DNA follows: TGTGCCAGCAGCTACGGACAGGGGCGCTACAATGAGCAGTTCTTC. Encoded protein: CASSYGQGRYNEQFF.

The chain links TRBV20-1 to TRBJ2-1; D unclear. Trimming removed 2 bases from V and 6 bases from J, with 5 bases in between. Germline V gene lookup returns CDR1 DFQATT and CDR2 SNEGSKA (reference sequence). The CDR3 consists of 11 residues. CDR3 protein: CSARFGNEQFF. CDR3 coding DNA: TGCAGTGCTAGATTCGGCAATGAGCAGTTCTTC.

This clonotype was counted once. V and J are TRBV20-1 and TRBJ2-5; 9 bases fit TRBD1. This CDR3 is 16 amino acids long. The germline gives CDR1 DFQATT, CDR2 SNEGSKA (reference sequence). V shed 4 bases and J 0 bases; nucleotides not matched to a gene: 9. For the CDR3, the DNA is TGCAGTGCTATCACAGGGGGCCTCCCTTACCAAGAGACCCAGTACTTC. This codes for CSAITGGLPYQETQYF.

This chain links TRBV5-1 with TRBJ2-3; D gene uncertain. Trimming shortened V by 4 bases and J by 4 bases, and 13 bases separated the two germline ends. Germline CDR1 reads SGHRS; CDR2 reads YFSETQ. The CDR3 covers 14 residues. Here the CDR3 reads CASSPSFVADTQYF. The DNA for the CDR3 is TGCGCCAGCAGCCCTTCCTTCGTGGCAGATACGCAGTATTTT.

There are a few counts of this clonotype. J is TRBJ2-2 and V is TRBV7-2; D is perhaps TRBD1 (5 bases). Germline lookup yields CDR1 SGHTA and CDR2 FQGNSA. The ends were cut back, 4 bases at V and 4 bases at J, with 13 bases in the middle. The CDR3 runs 15 residues. The CDR3 nucleotides are TGTGCCAGCAGCTCCATGCCAGGGCGCACCGGGGAGCTGTTTTTT. Amino acids: CASSSMPGRTGELFF.

This clonotype was found a few times. This rearrangement joins TRBV5-1 to TRBJ2-2; the D gene is possibly TRBD2 (6 bases). Deletions cut 0 bases from V and 6 bases from J, with 12 bases between. Germline assignment: CDR1 SGHRS and CDR2 YFSETQ. This CDR3 has 15 residues. CDR3 in amino acids: CASSLDSASAGELFF. Here the CDR3 DNA reads TGCGCCAGCAGCTTGGACTCGGCTAGCGCCGGGGAGCTGTTTTTT.

This clonotype has a handful of counts. This chain links TRBV11-2 with TRBJ1-1; 9 bases agree with TRBD1. This CDR3 is built from 16 residues. In germline, CDR1 is SGHAT, CDR2 FQNNGV. J was trimmed by 8 bases and V by 5 bases; bases with no gene match: 15. CDR3 bases: TGTGCCAGCAGCCAAATTTACAGGGGGCTCGACTTGGAAGCTTTCTTT. Translating gives CASSQIYRGLDLEAFF.

This clonotype was picked up a small number of times. The chain employs TRBV12-3 or TRBV12-4 and TRBJ1-2, with D perhaps matching TRBD1 (5 bases). V lost 5 bases and J 8 bases, leaving 18 bases between the germline ends. The CDR3 is made up of 14 amino acids. The CDR3, as DNA: TGTGCCAGCAGTCCCATCGTGGGGCCCGTCGGCTACACCTTC. Its translation is CASSPIVGPVGYTF.

This clonotype was seen many times. The V and J genes are TRBV12-3 or TRBV12-4 and TRBJ2-1; a weak D match, TRBD2 (5 bases). With 3 bases removed from V and 9 bases from J, the gap between germline ends came to 9 bases. The CDR3 contains 12 residues. DNA for the CDR3: TGTGCCAGCAGTTTGGGCGGGCGTGAGCAGTTCTTC. This codes for CASSLGGREQFF.

This rearrangement joins TRBV7-9 to TRBJ2-3; tentative D call: TRBD1 (5 bases). Trimming took 1 base from V and 11 from J, leaving 10 bases between them. Per germline, CDR1 SEHNR and CDR2 FQNEAQ (reference sequence). The CDR3 consists of 12 residues. CDR3 nucleotides: TGTGCCAGCAGCTTAGATTCAGGGATGCAGTATTTT. Its translation: CASSLDSGMQYF.

This rearrangement joins TRBV12-3 or TRBV12-4 to TRBJ2-1; the match to TRBD2 covers 11 bases. Losses at the gene ends were 3 bases for V and 8 bases for J; bases not matched to a gene: 6. The CDR3 covers 15 residues. As DNA, the CDR3 is TGTGCCAGCAGTTTGGTAGCGGGAGGGTCGTATGAGCAGTTCTTC. Translating it yields CASSLVAGGSYEQFF.